These 3 T cell receptor beta chains were sequenced from one sample in a study of shared clonotypes between healthy human individuals. This table comes from immunoSEQ multiplex PCR, and its TCRdb copy is limited to in-frame clones, with some not included. The table includes 2,500,000 or so clones, approximately 94% detected once. Sequencing used naive CD4+ T cells sorted from blood. Sample subset: CD45RA+ positively selected. Receptor source: a man aged 18 to 29 in good health.

The chain recombines TRBV28 with TRBJ2-7; D unclear. The germline V gene encodes CDR1 MDHEN and CDR2 SYDVKM. The CDR3 has 12 residues. Between the trimmed V and J ends, which lost 4 bases and 6 bases, there was a span of 10 bases. This CDR3 reads CASSSQVSEQYF. In DNA, the CDR3 is TGTGCCAGCAGTTCGCAGGTTTCCGAGCAGTACTTC.

The chain combines TRBV19 with TRBJ2-7, with D possibly being TRBD1 (6 bases). The V and J ends lost 5 bases and 3 bases respectively, with 14 bases between them. CDR3 size: 14 residues. The germline V gene has CDR1 LNHDA and CDR2 SQIVND (reference sequence). The CDR3: CASSPQGGYYEQYF. In DNA, the CDR3 is TGTGCCAGTAGTCCCCAAGGGGGTTACTACGAGCAGTACTTC.

This sequence joins TRBV27 and TRBJ1-1, with TRBD1 as a possible D gene (6 bases). Trimming cost V 8 bases and J 0 bases, with 16 bases left between them. This CDR3 contains 15 residues. The germline V gene has CDR1 MNHEY and CDR2 SMNVEV (reference sequence). CDR3 amino acids: CASRTPGQLNTEAFF. CDR3 DNA: TGTGCCAGCCGGACCCCCGGACAGCTGAACACTGAAGCTTTCTTT.